The T cell receptor beta chain under discussion was sequenced for a study of cytomegalovirus exposure and HLA in healthy donors. General study results and limits: Apparent HLA restriction characterized most CMV-associated TCR beta chains in a later analysis.

The CDR3 runs 14 residues. CDR1 and CDR2 (germline): SGHVS, FNYEAQ. V trimming: 5 bases; J trimming: 3 bases; junction bases outside the gene matches: 3. The primer mix had 60 Vbeta and 13 Jbeta primers. TCRdb's copy holds only in-frame clones and misses some; the assay was immunoSEQ multiplex PCR. This sample has 35,000 to 45,000 clones; approximately 55% occur once, and the top ten carry 12%. This clone was picked up a small number of times. The antigen is not known. Material: PBMCs. The chain uses TRBV7-6 and TRBJ1-4; 7 nucleotides line up with TRBD1. This TCR was recovered from a human donor in good health. In DNA, the CDR3 is TGTGCCAGCAGCACCGGGACAGCTAATGAAAAACTGTTTTTT. Its protein is CASSTGTANEKLFF.